This TCR beta chain appears in the sequencing data of a study of T cell responses to AZD1222 COVID-19 vaccine (dated by TCRdb to the early 2020s). Notes on the research overall: AZD1222 recipients given second doses at about 4 weeks or at about 12 weeks were pooled, since spike-specific TCR depth and breadth were not found to differ between the two schedules. Trial participants were enrolled by age into subgroups of 18-55, 56-69 and 70-plus years, and about 150, 27 and 61 TCR-sequenced participants, respectively, were included in these subgroups. A total of 233 trial participants underwent TCR sequencing, of whom roughly 210 had received two doses of AZD1222 and about 25 had received two doses of the MenACWY control vaccine.

The CDR3 regions of human TCRbeta chains were subjected to immunosequencing. Turning to the authors' computational methods: TCRs in the repertoires were matched against a reference library of SARS-CoV-2-specific TCRs that had been generated with the MIRA antigen-specificity platform. Breadth was defined as the fraction of unique TCRs that were SARS-CoV-2-associated. Depth was defined as the fraction of total T cells that were SARS-CoV-2-associated. Using the MIRA data, each spike-specific TCR was assigned both to the spike region to which the TCR was reactive and to a CD4 or CD8 class. Log10-transformed breadth and depth values were compared by one-way ANOVA with Sidak's multiple comparisons tests. Not all clones reach the TCRdb copy of this immuneACCESS table, which keeps in-frame sequences only. Checked studies attribute under half of the gap to unresolved V genes and leave the rest unexplained. V and J calls plus clone size are reproduced from that table; the DNA served to infer D and trimming. This sample lists more than 85,000 clones; 82% were detected once. The ten largest clones capture 4% to 6% of the sample.

In its sample, this clone was seen a few times. Its antigen is unknown. No much larger clone is present one base from it, and per-base qualities are unavailable. Study-wide conclusions, independent of this receptor: In the small 56-69-year group, the increase in depth fell short of significance, most likely because of low power. The whole spike protein was spanned by vaccine-associated CD4 TCRs, and dominant responses were seen in regions 160-218 and 743-854. Because no day 14 peak-response samples were available, the repertoires could be characterized only after the peak T cell response. Spike-specific TCR breadth and depth rose significantly after two AZD1222 doses compared with day 0 and with MenACWY recipients. Participants were mostly white British, with more females than males. The authors suggested clonal diversity may have been underestimated. Reportedly, almost half of the unique spike-specific TCRs recognized epitopes lying outside the regions that are mutated in the B.1.351 and B.1.1.7 variants. Conclusions about previously exposed vaccinees are limited, since just 5 or 6 AZD1222 recipients were seropositive for SARS-CoV-2 at baseline.

The time point label here, explained by the study, means: baseline before first vaccination. Vaccinee samples were obtained from the UK trials COV001 and COV002, which included a single-blind randomized controlled phase 2/3 trial of AZD1222 (ChAdOx1 nCoV-19) in healthy adults. For TCRbeta chain sequencing, PBMC samples from trial participants were taken at day 0 and at day 28 after the second dose. For CDR1 and CDR2, the germline V gene lists MNHNS and SASEGT. There are 13 amino acids in the CDR3, from cysteine to phenylalanine inclusive. Of the read, only the CDR3 DNA is kept; its 39 bases are in frame from base 1. Trimming at the junction amounts to 2 bases on V and 5 bases on J, and the germline ends lie 9 bases apart.

The TCR comes from an adult in good health. The rearrangement joined TRBV6-1 to TRBJ1-2; the D segment cannot be called with confidence. The sequenced sample was peripheral blood, obtained on day 0 of AZD1222 vaccination. The bases are TGTGCCAGCAGTGAAAGGAGCCCTTATGGCTACACCTTC. Its translation reads: CASSERSPYGYTF.